This TCR beta chain originates from a study of cytomegalovirus exposure and HLA in healthy donors. CDR3 length: 13 residues. V was clipped by 4 bases and J by 10 bases; unmatched bases: 8. Per the germline V gene, CDR1 is SGDLS and CDR2 is YYNGEE. This clone was counted a single time. Its target is unknown. The PCR was carried out with 60 Vbeta primers and 13 Jbeta primers. The data were produced by immunoSEQ multiplex PCR, yet TCRdb's version contains in-frame clones alone and is incomplete. The sample holds about 150,000 clones, over 60% seen once. Whole-study findings and limits: For TCR beta chains, V- and J-gene trimming was later linked to a missense DCLRE1C variant.

This chain links TRBV9 with TRBJ2-1, with 7 nucleotides matching TRBD2. The sequenced material came from PBMCs. The source is a woman in her twenties or thirties in good health and CMV-seropositive. The CDR3 DNA sequence: TGTGCCAGCAGCACGACATCGGGAGGAGAGCAGTTCTTC. Its protein is CASSTTSGGEQFF.